The 10 T cell receptor beta chains below were found in one sample sequenced in a study of early T cells in non-severe SARS-CoV-2 infection listed by TCRdb under 2021. Libraries were prepared through 5' RACE. TCRdb lists the instrument as NextSeq 500. TCRdb reanalyzed the raw reads on its own, using fastp at Q25 for trimming and MiXCR for clone calling, and kept in-frame beta chains. Duplicate CDR3 protein sequences are folded into a single record with the most common DNA and genes. Present in this sample are 15,000 to 25,000 distinct CDR3 sequences, about 4% of which were seen just once. The ten largest clones take up 7.2% of the sample. The sequenced sample consisted of whole blood. The receptor source for this set is an adult who was a healthcare worker with PCR-confirmed SARS-CoV-2 infection or an uninfected control (not recorded which).

This clonotype appeared many times. V gene TRBV21-1 combines with J gene TRBJ2-5; the D call of TRBD1 is as the table states it, not checked on the DNA. TRBV21-1 is an annotated pseudogene. The CDR3 is made up of 22 amino acids. CDR3 region: CASSSHPGSNRDSHRNQETQYF. The CDR3 coding sequence is TGTGCCAGCAGCTCACATCCCGGATCAAACAGGGACTCGCACAGGAACCAAGAGACCCAGTACTTC.

This clonotype has a handful of counts. The chain recombines TRBV6-5 with TRBJ2-3; D is ambiguous. This CDR3 spans 14 amino acids. Between the trimmed V and J ends, which lost 7 bases and 5 bases, there was a span of 16 bases. Germline lookup yields CDR1 MNHEY and CDR2 SVGAGI. The CDR3 loop is CASTSSEWRDTQYF. The CDR3 nucleotides are TGTGCCAGCACCTCATCTGAGTGGCGAGATACGCAGTATTTT.

This clonotype was seen at least ten times. This chain joins TRBV20-1 and TRBJ1-1; D may be TRBD1 (6 bases). V shed 0 bases and J shed 0 bases, with 11 bases lying between them. Looked up from germline, CDR1 is DFQATT and CDR2 is SNEGSKA (reference sequence). The CDR3 extends over 15 amino acids. The CDR3 sequence is CSARDLRGLNTEAFF. The CDR3 DNA reads as TGCAGTGCTAGAGATCTGCGGGGGCTGAACACTGAAGCTTTCTTT.

This clonotype was observed at least ten times. The chain couples TRBV18 to TRBJ1-1; D perhaps matches TRBD1 (5 bases). V shed 5 bases and J shed 1 base, with 8 bases lying between them. Looked up from germline, CDR1 is KGHSH and CDR2 is LQKENI. The CDR3 runs to 13 residues. CDR3 loop: CASSVQENTEAFF. The CDR3, as DNA: TGTGCCAGCTCAGTACAGGAGAACACTGAAGCTTTCTTT.

This chain connects TRBV20-1 to TRBJ2-5, with D maybe TRBD1 (6 bases). This CDR3 is built from 15 residues. Deletions cut 3 bases from V and 5 bases from J, with 19 bases between. Germline V gene data show CDR1 as DFQATT and CDR2 as SNEGSKA (reference sequence). CDR3 sequence (DNA): TGCAGTGCTAGCCGGCAGGGGATAGGTGTGGAGACCCAGTACTTC. Its protein is CSASRQGIGVETQYF.

This clonotype was detected many times. The V gene is TRBV18, the J gene TRBJ1-2; D gene unclear. Trimming removed 4 bases at V and 6 bases at J, with 6 bases between. CDR3 length: 11 residues. CDR1 and CDR2 (germline): KGHSH, LQKENI. Written as DNA, the CDR3 is TGTGCCAGCTCACGCCTGGATGGCTACACCTTC. As protein: CASSRLDGYTF.

This clonotype has a count of ten or more. The V call is TRBV20-1, the J call TRBJ2-5; 8 bases agree with TRBD2. CDR3 size: 15 residues. CDR1 and CDR2 from the germline V gene are DFQATT and SNEGSKA (reference sequence). J lost 4 bases, V lost 0 bases, and 7 bases had no gene match. The CDR3 bases are TGCAGTGCTAGAGATTTAAGCGGGGGACGAGAGACCCAGTACTTC. Its translation is CSARDLSGGRETQYF.

The gene calls are TRBV19 and TRBJ2-3; TRBD1 is a possible D gene (5 bases). There are 12 residues in the CDR3. CDR1 LNHDA and CDR2 SQIVND come from the germline V gene (reference sequence). The germline V and J ends were trimmed by 3 bases and 6 bases, with 7 bases remaining between them. In DNA form, the CDR3 reads TGTGCCAGTAGTATTCCAGGGGATACGCAGTATTTT. Translating gives CASSIPGDTQYF.

This clonotype was observed many times. This chain uses TRBV20-1 with TRBJ2-1; D may correspond to TRBD1 or TRBD2 (5 bases each). CDR3 length equals 12 residues. Germline V gene sequence: CDR1 DFQATT, CDR2 SNEGSKA (reference sequence). Trimming removed 6 bases at V and 3 bases at J, with 9 bases between. The CDR3 DNA sequence: TGCAGTGCGGGACGGATCTACAATGAGCAGTTCTTC. This encodes CSAGRIYNEQFF.

This clonotype appeared many times. The chain combines TRBV6-5 with TRBJ1-2; D is possibly TRBD1 (5 bases). Germline values: CDR1 MNHEY, CDR2 SVGAGI. This CDR3 comprises 13 residues. Deletions cut 8 bases from V and 3 bases from J, with 13 bases between. CDR3: CASSDGDHYGYTF. The CDR3 DNA sequence: TGTGCCAGCTCCGATGGGGACCACTATGGCTACACCTTC.